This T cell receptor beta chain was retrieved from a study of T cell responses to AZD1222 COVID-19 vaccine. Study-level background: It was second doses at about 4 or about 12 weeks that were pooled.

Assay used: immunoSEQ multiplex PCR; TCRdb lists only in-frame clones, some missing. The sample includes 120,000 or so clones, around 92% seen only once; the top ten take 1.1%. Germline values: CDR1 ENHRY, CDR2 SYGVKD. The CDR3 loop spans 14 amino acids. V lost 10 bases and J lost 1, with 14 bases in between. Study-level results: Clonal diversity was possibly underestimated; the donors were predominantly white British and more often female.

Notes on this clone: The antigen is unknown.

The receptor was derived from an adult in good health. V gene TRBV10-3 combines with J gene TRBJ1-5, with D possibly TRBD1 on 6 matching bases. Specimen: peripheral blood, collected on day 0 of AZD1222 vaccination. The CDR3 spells CATVQGLSNQPQHF. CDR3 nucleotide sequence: TGTGCCACCGTACAGGGATTAAGCAATCAGCCCCAGCATTTT.